The clone carrying this T cell receptor (beta chain) came up a few times. The antigen remains undetermined. Only in-frame clones appear in the TCRdb table, and some are missing; sequencing was by immunoSEQ multiplex PCR. The table has tens of thousands of clones, more than 80% seen once; the top ten hold about 2.4%. This sample stems from a study of a mutant IDH1 vaccine in newly diagnosed glioma. On the study more broadly: Earlier treatment was radiotherapy, temozolomide, or both, with most getting both.

Findings of the study overall: Pseudoprogression showed no apparent link to changes in top peripheral T cell clonotypes.

Time point: baseline, week 1 (first vaccination visit). The treatment denotes: pre-vaccination baseline after standard-of-care therapy. The sequencing used PBMCs, collected from a glioma patient treated with radiotherapy, temozolomide or both. This clonotype originated in a middle-aged man with glioma.

The CDR3 is CASSPTVGTGNTEAFF. CDR3 sequence (DNA): TGTGCCAGCAGCCCCACAGTCGGGACAGGAAACACTGAAGCTTTCTTT. This chain connects TRBV5-8 to TRBJ1-1, with 8 bases that match TRBD1. The length of the CDR3 is 16 residues. Germline lookup yields CDR1 SGHTS and CDR2 YDEGEE. After removal of 4 bases from V and 2 bases from J, the junction contained 10 bases not matched to a gene.